This TCR beta chain was profiled in a study of shared clonotypes between healthy human individuals. The study, taken as a whole, reports: Four donors held about 4.6% of naive CD4 clonotypes in common. An anticipated effect of sequencing depth on clonotype sharing among donors was recognized.

By sample share, this clone is medium-sized. Its antigen is not known. Sequencing used immunoSEQ multiplex PCR; TCRdb keeps in-frame clones, though not all of them. This table holds approximately 2,300,000 clones, 85% to 95% found once. The germline gives CDR1 MNHEY, CDR2 SVGAGI. The V end was cut by 6 bases, the J end by 3 bases, with 14 bases between. The CDR3 spans 14 residues. Donors, healthy HIV-negative adults, lacked recent acute infections or vaccinations. Sequenced sample: naive CD4+ T cells from PBMCs. Sample subset: CD45RA+ positively selected. The receptor's source is a man between 18 and 35 years old in good health. Some clones in this sample may be carry-over from other donors' samples. The chain uses TRBV6-5 and TRBJ1-2; D possibly corresponds to TRBD1 (6 bases). The CDR3 DNA sequence: TGTGCCAGCAGGGAGGTAGGGGGGGACTATGGCTACACCTTC. Amino acid sequence: CASREVGGDYGYTF.